This note documents a single T cell receptor beta chain sequence. Its target is unknown. This entry comes from a study of OX40 agonist ivuxolimab in advanced cancers. Study overall: Partial response was recorded in three patients: one hepatocellular carcinoma and two cutaneous melanoma cases. Study outcomes and limitations: Among the nonresponders, some also had low normalized T-cell clonal expansion.

The assay was immunoSEQ multiplex PCR, and TCRdb's table has in-frame clones only and misses some. The sample lists tens of thousands of clones; roughly nine tenths were seen once. Trimming removed 1 base from V and 7 bases from J, with 11 bases in between. Germline loops: CDR1 MDHEN, CDR2 SYDVKM. The CDR3 spans 14 residues. The input for sequencing was CD4+ or CD8+ T cells sorted from blood, taken in a trial of the OX40 agonist ivuxolimab. This clonotype was obtained from an adult with an advanced solid tumor such as melanoma, head and neck, liver or kidney cancer. The V call is TRBV28, the J call TRBJ1-5, with D unclear. The CDR3 here is CASSLLLGTQPQHF. In nucleotides, the CDR3 is TGTGCCAGCAGTTTATTGCTGGGTACGCAGCCCCAGCATTTT.